These T cell receptor beta chains were read from a single sample in a study of somatic mutations in cytotoxic T cells in rheumatoid arthritis. TCRdb keeps only in-frame clones here, not all; method: immunoSEQ multiplex PCR. The data show some 21,000 clones, approximately 80% seen once. The sequenced material came from CD8+ T cells sorted from blood. These receptors were taken from an adult with rheumatoid arthritis. CDR3s include the opening cysteine and the closing phenylalanine or tryptophan.

CDR3 length: 14
V gene: TRBV6-4
CDR3 protein: CASSSGGDNYEQFF

CDR3 length: 13
V gene: TRBV7-9
CDR3 protein: CASSSPGGDEQYF

CDR3 length: 14
V gene: TRBV4-1
CDR3 protein: CASSQASTGYEQYF

CDR3 length: 13
V gene: TRBV6-5
CDR3 protein: CASSPGRGTEVFF

CDR3 length: 13
V gene: TRBV9
CDR3 protein: CASSERGTGELFF

CDR3 length: 15
V gene: TRBV7-2
CDR3 protein: CASSLGADSSYGYTF

CDR3 length: 13
V gene: TRBV19
CDR3 protein: CASSWGSDQPQHF

CDR3 length: 12
V gene: TRBV7-9
CDR3 protein: CASSGDSSEQYF

CDR3 length: 16
V gene: TRBV6-5
CDR3 protein: CASSYSKGSGNTEAFF

CDR3 length: 14
V gene: TRBV29-1
CDR3 protein: CSVERRDSGNTIYF

CDR3 length: 16
V gene: TRBV7-9
CDR3 protein: CASSSSTDRAFRGYTF

CDR3 length: 13
V gene: TRBV7-2
CDR3 protein: CASSLAPFYEQYF

CDR3 length: 17
V gene: TRBV7-9
CDR3 protein: CASSLPPTGAPTDTQYF

CDR3 length: 18
V gene: TRBV27
CDR3 protein: CASSSLGTSGGLYNEQFF

CDR3 length: 12
V gene: TRBV29-1
CDR3 protein: CSVDRGPNEQYF

CDR3 length: 14
V gene: TRBV4-3
CDR3 protein: CASSQVGGGETQYF

CDR3 length: 14
V gene: TRBV15
CDR3 protein: CATSRGGAQEKLFF

CDR3 length: 14
V gene: TRBV7-9
CDR3 protein: CASSLTGEYNEQFF

CDR3 length: 14
V gene: TRBV6-5
CDR3 protein: CASSTGDSGNTIYF

CDR3 length: 18
V gene: TRBV12-5
CDR3 protein: CASGLDRTGWVGNTEAFF

CDR3 length: 12
V gene: TRBV29-1
CDR3 protein: CSVEDRTDEQYF

CDR3 length: 12
V gene: TRBV19
CDR3 protein: CASSPGGGPLHF